This TCR beta chain emerged from a study of shared clonotypes between healthy human individuals. Study observations and caveats: Tissue TCR repertoires likely differ from these blood-only repertoires.

Produced via immunoSEQ multiplex PCR; TCRdb's table is partial and in-frame only. The data contain 180,000 or so clones, approximately 92% of them singletons. Remarks on this clone: The antigen remains unidentified.

What was sequenced was naive CD4+ T cells sorted from blood. The subset denotes: CD45RA+ positively selected. This sequence was found in a woman aged 25 to 45 in good health.

The CDR3 loop reads CASSRRDGEQFF. As DNA, the CDR3 is TGTGCCAGCAGTCGGAGGGATGGTGAGCAGTTCTTC. V and J are TRBV28 and TRBJ2-1; tentatively, D is TRBD2 (6 bases). The V and J ends lost 5 bases and 9 bases respectively, with 11 bases between them. From germline, CDR1 is MDHEN and CDR2 SYDVKM. The CDR3 is 12 residues long.